The 19 T cell receptor beta chains in this list originate from one sample, sequenced in a study of spatial heterogeneity in lung cancer. Study-wide results and caveats: The study found that expanded intratumoral alpha and beta TCR counts tracked tumor mutation counts.

Their antigens remain unidentified. The time point: sample taken at primary tumor resection. TCRdb passed the 5' RACE reads through MiXCR, listing each CDR3 protein once. This sample has 9,700 or so distinct CDR3 sequences, with about 6% found just once. Sequences were derived from lung tumor tissue, sampled at surgery. The receptors here all came from a male donor with early-stage non-small cell lung cancer.

This clonotype has ten or more counts. A library made for alpha chains picked up this beta chain off target, so its size means little. The chain uses TRBV6-1 and TRBJ2-3, with TRBD1 matching 8 bases. There are 13 residues in the CDR3. V was pared by 3 bases and J by 7 bases, with 3 bases of the junction left unmatched. Germline V lookup: CDR1 MNHNS, CDR2 SASEGT. CDR3 nucleotides: TGTGCCAGCAGTGATGGACAGGGAAATACGCAGTATTTT. Protein product: CASSDGQGNTQYF.

This clonotype was found many times. This beta chain lies outside the target of a library built for alpha chains; its clone size means little. The chain is built from TRBV6-5 and TRBJ1-2; 7 bases are shared with TRBD1. The V segment lost 5 bases and the J segment 4 bases; nucleotides outside the gene matches: 7. Germline V lookup: CDR1 MNHEY, CDR2 SVGAGI. This CDR3 spans 14 amino acids. The CDR3 protein is CASSPGTVTYGYTF. The CDR3 DNA follows: TGTGCCAGCAGTCCCGGGACAGTGACCTATGGCTACACCTTC.

Regarding this clonotype: A library prepared for alpha chains yielded this beta chain as an off-target read; its size is of little meaning. This chain uses TRBV2 with TRBJ2-1; no firm D call. The CDR3 length is 10 residues. The V end lost 6 bases, the J end lost 4 bases, and 1 base lay between the germline ends. From germline, CDR1 is SNHLY and CDR2 FYNNEI. The CDR3 region is CASRYNEQFF. Here the CDR3 DNA reads TGTGCCAGCAGGTACAATGAGCAGTTCTTC.

In this sample, this clonotype turned up many times. Since it is a stray read in a library aimed at alpha chains, this beta chain has a size that is not meaningful. The rearrangement uses TRBV12-3 or TRBV12-4 and TRBJ2-4; D might be TRBD1 or TRBD2, each matching 6 bases. V was cut by 0 bases and J by 6 bases, with 12 bases left in between. The length of the CDR3 is 15 residues. DNA of the CDR3: TGTGCCAGCAGTTTAGCCGGGGGCTCAGGAAACATTCAGTACTTC. As protein: CASSLAGGSGNIQYF.

This clonotype has at least ten counts. The library was prepared for alpha chains; this beta chain is a stray read, so its frequency means little. CDR3 residues: CATRGRTSVDEQYF. DNA of the CDR3: TGTGCCACACGGGGAAGGACCTCCGTTGACGAGCAGTACTTC. V gene TRBV7-9 combines with J gene TRBJ2-7; D is possibly TRBD2 (5 bases). V dropped 10 bases and J dropped 5 bases, with 21 bases sitting between them. The CDR3 totals 14 residues. The germline gives CDR1 SEHNR, CDR2 FQNEAQ (reference sequence). Variable domain in full (rest from reference TRBV7-9 and TRBJ2-7): DTGVSQNPRHKITKRGQNVTFRCDPISEHNRLYWYRQTLGQGPEFLTYFQNEAQLEKSRLLSDRFSAERPKGSFSTLEIQRTEQGDSAMYLCATRGRTSVDEQYFGPGTRLTVT.

By share of the sample, this clonotype is medium-sized (0.01 to 0.1%). This beta chain is an unintended read in a library built for alpha chains; its size means little. This sequence joins TRBV2 and TRBJ2-2; D remains ambiguous. Germline values: CDR1 SNHLY, CDR2 FYNNEI. The CDR3 contains 16 residues. V dropped 1 base and J dropped 0 bases, with 9 bases sitting between them. Here the CDR3 DNA reads TGTGCCAGCAGTGAAGAGGCGGCAGCGAACACCGGGGAGCTGTTTTTT. As protein: CASSEEAAANTGELFF.

This clonotype was seen repeatedly, ten times or more. The library was built for alpha chains, so this beta chain is an off-target read and its size means little. The chain uses TRBV10-2 and TRBJ2-7, with TRBD2 matching over 8 bases. J gave up 5 bases and V 8 bases, and 17 bases lay outside the gene matches. Germline lookup yields CDR1 WSHSY and CDR2 SAAADI. The CDR3 is made up of 16 amino acids. The CDR3 DNA follows: TGCGCCAGCGGGTGGACCACGGGAGGGCCGGGGGACGAGCAGTACTTC. Translation: CASGWTTGGPGDEQYF.

As for this clonotype: This beta chain turned up in a library designed for alpha chains; as an off-target read, its abundance says little. The V call is TRBV2, the J call TRBJ2-4, with D uncertain. The ends were cut back, 7 bases at V and 0 bases at J, with 7 bases in the middle. Per the germline V gene, CDR1 is SNHLY and CDR2 is FYNNEI. The CDR3 has 13 amino acids. The CDR3 DNA follows: TGTGCCAGCAAGGGCTTAGCCAAAAACATTCAGTACTTC. This encodes CASKGLAKNIQYF.

This clonotype was seen only a few times. This beta chain lies outside the target of a library built for alpha chains; its clone size means little. The V call is TRBV20-1, the J call TRBJ2-2, with TRBD2 matching over 7 bases. This CDR3 has 16 amino acids. In germline, CDR1 is DFQATT, CDR2 SNEGSKA (reference sequence). V gave up 3 bases and J gave up 0 bases; unmatched junction bases: 7. The chain's CDR3 is CSASSSGTANTGELFF. The CDR3, as DNA: TGCAGTGCTAGTAGCAGCGGGACGGCGAACACCGGGGAGCTGTTTTTT.

This clonotype has a count of ten or more. Found in a library prepared for alpha chains, this beta chain is an off-target read, and its abundance has little meaning. J is TRBJ1-5 and V is TRBV6-2 or TRBV6-3; the D gene is possibly TRBD1 (6 bases). The CDR3 runs to 20 residues. The germline CDR1 and CDR2 sequences are MNHEY and SVGEGT. V was pared by 5 bases and J by 4 bases, with 30 bases between. CDR3 sequence (DNA): TGTGCCAGCAGTCTCTCCATATTACACAGGGAAAGGGAAGGGAATCAGCCCCAGCATTTT. This gives the protein CASSLSILHREREGNQPQHF.

There are many counts of this clonotype. Since the library was made to target alpha chains, this beta chain is a stray read and its abundance is not meaningful. The chain joins TRBV6-6 to TRBJ2-2, with a tentative D call TRBD1 (6 bases). The CDR3 loop spans 14 amino acids. Trimming stripped 5 bases from V and 7 bases from J, with 14 bases between. CDR1 and CDR2 (germline): MNHNY, SVGAGI (reference sequence). CDR3 DNA: TGTGCCAGCAGTCCCACAGGGACGAGCGGGGAGCTGTTTTTT. This codes for CASSPTGTSGELFF.

This clonotype was seen ten or more times. This beta chain slipped into a library made for alpha chains as a stray read, so its size is not meaningful. This chain connects TRBV25-1 to TRBJ2-5; the D is unclear. Trimming shortened V by 1 base and J by 1 base, and 7 bases separated the two germline ends. Germline lookup yields CDR1 MGHDK and CDR2 SYGVNS. This CDR3 is built from 14 residues. The CDR3 coding sequence is TGTGCCAGCAGTGAATCCAGGTTCCAAGAGACCCAGTACTTC. The encoded protein is CASSESRFQETQYF. Looking up the rest from reference TRBV25-1 and TRBJ2-5 gives the full variable domain: EADIYQTPRYLVIGTGKKITLECSQTMGHDKMYWYQQDPGMELHLIHYSYGVNSTEKGDLSSESTVSRIRTEHFPLTLESARPSHTSQYLCASSESRFQETQYFGPGTRLLVL.

By sample fraction, this clonotype is medium-sized. Because the library targeted alpha chains, this beta chain is an off-target read whose size means little. This rearrangement joins TRBV5-5 to TRBJ1-5; D unclear. The germline V gene encodes CDR1 SGHKS and CDR2 YYEKEE (reference sequence). Deletions cut 0 bases from V and 7 bases from J, with 11 bases between. The CDR3 is made up of 14 amino acids. The CDR3 DNA follows: TGTGCCAGCAGCTTGGTCCAGGTGGGGCAGCCCCAGCATTTT. Translation: CASSLVQVGQPQHF.

This clonotype was seen many times. Because this beta chain is a stray read in a library intended to capture alpha chains, its abundance should not be given much weight. V usage is TRBV5-6 and J usage is TRBJ2-1, with a possible D match to TRBD2 (5 bases). V shed 6 bases and J shed 2 bases, with 15 bases lying between them. The CDR3 runs to 15 residues. The germline CDR1 and CDR2 sequences are SGHDT and YYEEEE. CDR3 DNA sequence: TGTGCCAGCATCCTTCGGGGAAGTGCCTACAATGAGCAGTTCTTC. Encoded protein: CASILRGSAYNEQFF.

In this sample, this clonotype turned up many times. Because this beta chain is a stray read in a library intended to capture alpha chains, its abundance should not be given much weight. J is TRBJ2-1 and V is TRBV5-6; possible D gene TRBD2, 6 bases. Germline V gene data show CDR1 as SGHDT and CDR2 as YYEEEE. This CDR3 has 16 residues. V lost 0 bases, J lost 2 bases, and 12 bases lay in between. The CDR3 reads CASSLAKERAYNEQFF. CDR3 nucleotides: TGTGCCAGCAGCTTGGCCAAGGAGCGGGCCTACAATGAGCAGTTCTTC.

This clonotype has ten or more counts. Since the library was made to target alpha chains, this beta chain is a stray read and its abundance is not meaningful. This sequence joins TRBV18 and TRBJ1-2; D gene uncertain. With 2 bases removed from V and 4 bases from J, the gap between germline ends came to 11 bases. CDR1 and CDR2 (germline): KGHSH, LQKENI. The CDR3 covers 14 residues. For the CDR3, the DNA is TGTGCCAGCTCACCATCGGCAGGCTCCTATGGCTACACCTTC. It codes for CASSPSAGSYGYTF.

In this sample, this clonotype turned up many times. This beta chain is a stray sequence in a library constructed for alpha chains; its clone size is not meaningful. The rearrangement joins TRBV6-1 to TRBJ2-3; 10 bases are a match to TRBD2. Germline trimming cut 5 bases from V and 4 bases from J; bases unmatched to any gene: 18. The V gene's germline CDR1 is MNHNS and CDR2 SASEGT. This CDR3 contains 19 residues. The CDR3 nucleotides read TGTGCCAGCAGTACTCCCGGGACTAGCGCTACCTTCCCCGCAGATACGCAGTATTTT. Its translation: CASSTPGTSATFPADTQYF.

This clonotype was seen many times. With the library built for alpha chains, this beta chain is off target and its frequency is not meaningful. This rearrangement joins TRBV6-1 to TRBJ2-1; possible D gene TRBD1, 6 bases. V dropped 7 bases and J dropped 2 bases, with 9 bases sitting between them. From germline, CDR1 is MNHNS and CDR2 SASEGT. This CDR3 region has 13 residues. For the CDR3, the DNA is TGTGCCAGCAAACAGGGTCCCTACAATGAGCAGTTCTTC. It specifies CASKQGPYNEQFF.

This clonotype is large. This beta chain came through as a stray read in a library set up for alpha chains, and its size says little. The J gene is TRBJ2-7, the V gene TRBV20-1, with 11 bases lining up with TRBD2. With 5 bases clipped from V and 9 bases from J, the junction kept 9 bases outside the gene matches. Germline lookup yields CDR1 DFQATT and CDR2 SNEGSKA (reference sequence). The CDR3 length is 13 residues. CDR3 region: CSAFSSGRPGQYF. CDR3 DNA: TGCAGTGCTTTTTCTAGCGGGAGGCCGGGGCAGTACTTC.